This is a list of T cell receptor beta chains from one sample in a study of blood T cell repertoires in COVID-19. Measured with immunoSEQ multiplex PCR; TCRdb has only the in-frame clones, and not every one. The repertoire holds 200,000 to 250,000 clones, with over 80% as singletons. Material for sequencing was PBMCs or T cells enriched from blood (not recorded which). All receptors come from a young man with acute COVID-19. CDR3s include the opening cysteine and the closing phenylalanine or tryptophan. Fields, in order: clone size, D gene, J gene, V gene, CDR3 DNA, CDR3 protein. A D gene is named only where the DNA matches it firmly. Size values are once, few and many counts, or a class for expanded clones, and some rows have none.

NA NA TRBJ1-2 TRBV5-6 TGTGCCAGCAGCTTGATTGTCGGGGTCCATGGCTACACCTTC CASSLIVGVHGYTF
NA NA TRBJ2-7 TRBV2 TGTGCCAGCAGTGCCCTTCGACTGGCGGAGCAGTACTTC CASSALRLAEQYF
once TRBD1 TRBJ1-1 TRBV4-1 TGCGCCAGCAGCCAAGCCTCTTATCCCGGGACAGGGGGCGGAGGGGCTTTCTTT CASSQASYPGTGGGGAFF
NA NA TRBJ1-1 TRBV19 TGTGCCAGTAGTATCACCGGGTACACTGAAGCTTTCTTT CASSITGYTEAFF
NA NA TRBJ1-1 TRBV27 TGTGCCAGCAGTTTGGGCATTTGGGACACTGAAGCTTTCTTT CASSLGIWDTEAFF
once TRBD2 TRBJ2-1 TRBV19 TGTGCCAGTAGTAGGGTTGGGCTAGCGGGAGTCGGCTCCTACAATGAGCAGTTCTTC CASSRVGLAGVGSYNEQFF
NA NA TRBJ2-1 TRBV29-1 TGCAGCGTTGGGAGCTCCTACAATGAGCAGTTCTTC CSVGSSYNEQFF
NA NA TRBJ2-7 TRBV5-8 TGTGCCGTAAATCTCGGGACTCGTCACTACGAGCAGTACTTC CAVNLGTRHYEQYF
NA NA TRBJ1-6 TRBV9 TGTGCCAGCAGCGAAACAGGGTCTGGGTCACCCCTCCACTTT CASSETGSGSPLHF
few TRBD2 TRBJ2-7 TRBV2 TGTGCCAGCAGCGCTACTAGCGGGACTTACGAGCAGTACTTC CASSATSGTYEQYF
NA NA TRBJ1-2 TRBV7-9 TGTGCCAGCAGCTTAGGAACGGCCGAGGCCTTCTATGGCTACACCTTC CASSLGTAEAFYGYTF
NA NA TRBJ2-6 TRBV7-8 TGTGCCAGCAGCTCAGGGGCGAGTGGGGCCAACGTCCTGACTTTC CASSSGASGANVLTF
NA NA TRBJ1-1 TRBV6-1 TGTGCCAGCAGTGAACGGTGGAACACTGAAGCTTTCTTT CASSERWNTEAFF
NA NA TRBJ1-5 TRBV6-1 TGTGCCAGCAGACCCGGCGGCGTTGGCAATCAGCCCCAGCATTTT CASRPGGVGNQPQHF
NA NA TRBJ2-3 TRBV2 TGTGCCAGCAAGAACAGGGACACTAGCACAGATACGCAGTATTTT CASKNRDTSTDTQYF
NA NA TRBJ2-7 TRBV6-5 TGTGCCAGCAGGGAGGACCTCGGGTACGAGCAGTACTTC CASREDLGYEQYF
NA NA TRBJ1-5 TRBV13 TGTGCCAGCAGCCCCAGGGGCAGTACTCAGCCCCAGCATTTT CASSPRGSTQPQHF
many NA TRBJ2-3 TRBV14 TGTGCCAGCAGCCAAGATCCGGCAGGGTCTAGCACAGATACGCAGTATTTT CASSQDPAGSSTDTQYF
NA NA TRBJ2-3 TRBV5-1 TGCGCCAGCAGCTTGACGGCAGGGGTTCGCACAGATACGCAGTATTTT CASSLTAGVRTDTQYF
NA NA TRBJ2-3 TRBV2 TGTGCCAGCAGTGAAGGAGGGACTCGAGCAGATACGCAGTATTTT CASSEGGTRADTQYF
NA TRBD1 TRBJ1-4 TRBV4-1 TGCGCCAGCAGCCTACCTTTGGGGACAGATAATGAAAAACTGTTTTTT CASSLPLGTDNEKLFF
NA TRBD1 TRBJ2-1 TRBV30 TGTGCCTTGGGACGGGACAGACTCTACAATGAGCAGTTCTTC CALGRDRLYNEQFF
NA NA TRBJ2-5 TRBV4-1 TGCGCCAGCAGCCGTTCCCGGGACACGGGATGGGAGACCCAGTACTTC CASSRSRDTGWETQYF
NA NA TRBJ1-5 TRBV24-1 TGTGCGGGAATCAGTTGGCGTGGACAGAAGGATAGCAATCAGCCCCAGCATTTT CAGISWRGQKDSNQPQHF
NA TRBD1 TRBJ2-5 TRBV28 TGTGCCAGCAGCCTTCGGGACAGGGGTAAAGAGACCCAGTACTTC CASSLRDRGKETQYF
once TRBD1 TRBJ1-2 TRBV28 TGTGCCAGCAGTCTAAGGGGACAGTCCTATGGCTACACCTTC CASSLRGQSYGYTF
NA TRBD1 TRBJ2-7 TRBV5-6 TGTGCCAGCAGCTCATGGGACAGGGGGATCCACGAGCAGTACTTC CASSSWDRGIHEQYF
NA TRBD1 TRBJ1-2 TRBV11-2 TGTGCCAGCAGCTCACCTCCGGGACAGGGGGCGGAAGATAACTATGGCTACACCTTC CASSSPPGQGAEDNYGYTF
NA NA TRBJ1-5 TRBV5-1 TGCGCCAGCAGATTGGGGTCAGGTAATCAGCCCCAGCATTTT CASRLGSGNQPQHF
NA TRBD1 TRBJ1-5 TRBV2 TGTGCCAGCAGGGACCGGGACAGTAGCAATCAGCCCCAGCATTTT CASRDRDSSNQPQHF
NA NA TRBJ2-2 TRBV5-5 TGTGCCAGCAGCTTGGACGGGGTAAACACCGGGGAGCTGTTTTTT CASSLDGVNTGELFF
NA NA TRBJ1-5 TRBV9 TGTGCCAGCAGCCCTCGACAGGTAAATCAGCCCCAGCATTTT CASSPRQVNQPQHF
NA TRBD2 TRBJ2-1 TRBV7-2 TGTGCCAGCAGCATCACCGGGACTAGCGGGAGGAATGAGCAGTTCTTC CASSITGTSGRNEQFF
NA TRBD2 TRBJ2-7 TRBV7-2 TGTGCCAGCGCAAAACCGGGACTAGACTCCTACGAGCAGTACTTC CASAKPGLDSYEQYF
NA TRBD2 TRBJ2-1 TRBV14 TGTGCCAGCAGTACCCGGGGGGGCGATGAGCAGTTCTTC CASSTRGGDEQFF
NA TRBD2 TRBJ2-7 TRBV6-6 TGTGCCAGCAGTCGACTAGCGGGAGAGGGGTCCTACGAGCAGTACTTC CASSRLAGEGSYEQYF
NA TRBD2 TRBJ2-1 TRBV28 TGTGCCAGCAGTTCCTGGACCGGGACTAGCGGTTTCAATGAGCAGTTCTTC CASSSWTGTSGFNEQFF
NA TRBD2 TRBJ2-7 TRBV7-9 TGTGCCAGCAGCTTAGGCGGACTAGCGGGAGACGAGCAGTACTTC CASSLGGLAGDEQYF
NA NA TRBJ1-5 TRBV30 TGTGCCTGGAGCGGCAGGGGAGTTGGTCAGCCCCAGCATTTT CAWSGRGVGQPQHF
NA NA TRBJ1-1 TRBV19 TGTGCCAGTAGTTGGACAGCCGCCAACACTGAAGCTTTCTTT CASSWTAANTEAFF
few NA TRBJ2-7 TRBV5-6 TGTGCCAGCAGCTTGTCGACTTACGAGCAGTACTTC CASSLSTYEQYF
NA TRBD1 TRBJ2-3 TRBV28 TGTGCCAGCAGTTTCCACCCGGGACAGGGAAAAGATACGCAGTATTTT CASSFHPGQGKDTQYF
NA TRBD1 TRBJ2-1 TRBV11-2 TGTGCCAGCAGCTTGATAACGGGACAGGGGGCGATCGAGCAGTTCTTC CASSLITGQGAIEQFF
NA TRBD1 TRBJ1-2 TRBV6-6 TGTGCCAGCAATACGGACAGGGTCCCCAACTATGGCTACACCTTC CASNTDRVPNYGYTF
many NA TRBJ1-2 TRBV4-2 TGTGCCAGCAGCTCACAGGGTGGCGATGGCTACACCTTC CASSSQGGDGYTF
NA NA TRBJ2-1 TRBV7-3 TGTGCCAGCAGCTTCAGGGGAAGGGGACCCTACAATGAGCAGTTCTTC CASSFRGRGPYNEQFF
NA NA TRBJ1-6 TRBV28 TGTGCCAGCAGTCCCTACGAAACTCACTATAATTCACCCCTCCACTTT CASSPYETHYNSPLHF
NA TRBD2 TRBJ2-1 TRBV29-1 TGCAGCGTTGCGGGCGTAGCGGGACTTTACAATGAGCAGTTCTTC CSVAGVAGLYNEQFF
NA NA TRBJ1-2 TRBV6-5 TGTGCCAGCAGTCCCCTAGATTTCTATGGCTACACCTTC CASSPLDFYGYTF
NA TRBD2 TRBJ2-7 TRBV25-1 TGTGCCAGCATTGATGGGACTAGCGGAACCTACGAGCAGTACTTC CASIDGTSGTYEQYF
NA TRBD2 TRBJ2-1 TRBV28 TGTGCCAGCAGTTCCCCGGGAGGTGAGCAGTTCTTC CASSSPGGEQFF
NA TRBD2 TRBJ2-4 TRBV27 TGTGCCAGCAGTTCCTGGACTAGCGGGATCGCCAAAAACATTCAGTACTTC CASSSWTSGIAKNIQYF
NA TRBD1 TRBJ1-5 TRBV12-5 TGTGCTAGTGGTTTGGGGACAGGGGATCAGCCCCAGCATTTT CASGLGTGDQPQHF
NA TRBD2 TRBJ2-1 TRBV7-2 TGTGCCAGCAGCTTAGCTAGATTGCGGGAGCTACGCAATGAGCAGTTCTTC CASSLARLRELRNEQFF
NA NA TRBJ1-2 TRBV29-1 TGCAGCGGTACCACAGGGAGGGGTGGCTACACCTTC CSGTTGRGGYTF
NA NA TRBJ2-7 TRBV10-3 TGTGCCATCAGTGACGGGTACGCCTACGAGCAGTACTTC CAISDGYAYEQYF
NA NA TRBJ1-2 TRBV28 TGTGCCAGCAGTTTACCGGTGGGAGGGGGTCAAGGGTATGGCTACACCTTC CASSLPVGGGQGYGYTF
NA NA TRBJ2-1 TRBV9 TGTGCCAGCAGCGAGACGGGTACCTCCTACAATGAGCAGTTCTTC CASSETGTSYNEQFF